The 19 T cell receptor beta chains below all came from one sample that was sequenced in a study of blood T cell repertoires in COVID-19 (dated by TCRdb to the early 2020s). Library creation used the immunoSEQ multiplex PCR assay. TCRdb's version of the immuneACCESS table is confined to in-frame rearrangements and falls short of the full clone set. An unresolved V gene accounts for under half of the shortfall where checked; the remainder is of unknown origin. This sample lists 280,000 or so clones; 83% were detected once. The ten largest clonotypes hold 7.5% to 10% of the sample. Source material: peripheral blood. Source of these receptors: a woman aged 50 to 60 who had recovered from COVID-19.

The J gene is TRBJ1-1, the V gene TRBV5-1; TRBD1 agrees at 9 bases. Germline assignment: CDR1 SGHRS and CDR2 YFSETQ. V trimming: 4 bases; J trimming: 3 bases; junction bases outside the gene matches: 4. This CDR3 has 14 residues. CDR3 in amino acids: CASSQQGAYTEAFF. CDR3 bases: TGCGCCAGCAGCCAACAGGGGGCATACACTGAAGCTTTCTTT. The full variable domain, its missing parts supplied by reference TRBV5-1 and TRBJ1-1, is KAGVTQTPRYLIKTRGQQVTLSCSPISGHRSVSWYQQTPGQGLQFLFEYFSETQRNKGNFPGRFSGRQFSNSRSEMNVSTLELGDSALYLCASSQQGAYTEAFFGQGTRLTVV.

The chain couples TRBV25-1 to TRBJ2-7, with TRBD1 identical over 8 bases. This CDR3 region has 14 residues. Unmatched junction bases numbered 8, after V lost 4 bases and J lost 6 bases. From germline, CDR1 is MGHDK and CDR2 SYGVNS. The CDR3 nucleotides are TGTGCCAGCAGTGGACAGGGGCGACTTGGCGAGCAGTACTTC. Amino acids: CASSGQGRLGEQYF.

V is TRBV6-2 or TRBV6-3 and J is TRBJ2-7, with 9 bases fitting TRBD2. The CDR3 runs 12 residues. V lost 2 bases to trimming and J lost 7 bases; unmatched junction nucleotides: 0. CDR1 is MNHEY, CDR2 SVGEGT, per germline. The CDR3 nucleotides are TGTGCCAGCAGTTACGCGGGGGGGGAGCAGTACTTC. Translated, it gives CASSYAGGEQYF.

The genes are TRBV11-2 and TRBJ2-1, with D possibly matching TRBD1 (6 bases). V lost 0 bases to trimming and J lost 2 bases, with 8 bases between them. The CDR3 is 15 residues long. Germline V lookup: CDR1 SGHAT, CDR2 FQNNGV. CDR3 sequence reads: CASSLDRGTYNEQFF. CDR3 in DNA: TGTGCCAGCAGCTTAGATAGGGGGACCTACAATGAGCAGTTCTTC.

The chain carries TRBV28 and TRBJ1-1; D possibly corresponds to TRBD1 (6 bases). The CDR3 is made up of 16 amino acids. Germline V gene sequence: CDR1 MDHEN, CDR2 SYDVKM. V lost 6 bases and J lost 1, with 18 bases in between. This CDR3 is CASRATMGGPNTEAFF. CDR3 DNA: TGTGCCAGCAGAGCCACCATGGGGGGGCCGAACACTGAAGCTTTCTTT.

V and J are TRBV7-9 and TRBJ1-6, with 8 bases that match TRBD1. The CDR3 has 18 amino acids. The ends lost 4 bases at V and 4 bases at J; junction bases unmatched: 12. Germline CDR1 reads SEHNR; CDR2 reads FQNEAQ (reference sequence). Here the CDR3 DNA reads TGTGCCAGCAGCTCCCCGGGGGCAGGGGGCTTGTATAATTCACCCCTCCACTTT. Protein product: CASSSPGAGGLYNSPLHF.

CDR3 loop: CASSTAGQSPSNNEQYF. The CDR3 DNA reads as TGTGCCAGTAGTACCGCTGGACAGTCCCCCTCCAATAACGAGCAGTACTTC. The chain joins TRBV19 to TRBJ2-7, with D maybe TRBD1 (6 bases). There are 17 residues in the CDR3. From germline, CDR1 is LNHDA and CDR2 SQIVND (reference sequence). V lost 4 bases, J lost 5 bases, and 24 bases lay in between.

This clone was seen only once. The chain employs TRBV28 and TRBJ2-7; D gene ambiguous. In germline, CDR1 is MDHEN, CDR2 SYDVKM. With 3 bases removed from V and 2 bases from J, the gap between germline ends came to 14 bases. The length of the CDR3 is 15 residues. In DNA, the CDR3 is TGTGCCAGCAGTTTTTTGGGCGTGGGTACCTACGAGCAGTACTTC. It translates to CASSFLGVGTYEQYF.

The rearrangement joins TRBV7-6 to TRBJ1-1; 11 bases are a match to TRBD1. Germline V gene lookup returns CDR1 SGHVS and CDR2 FNYEAQ. The length of the CDR3 is 20 residues. V trimming: 2 bases; J trimming: 4 bases; junction bases outside the gene matches: 18. In nucleotides, the CDR3 is TGTGCCAGCAGCTTAAATGTGTGGAGGACAGGGGGCGCGAAAGGCACTGAAGCTTTCTTT. It specifies CASSLNVWRTGGAKGTEAFF. The variable domain in full, completed from reference TRBV7-6 and TRBJ1-1, reads GAGVSQSPRYKVTKRGQDVALRCDPISGHVSLYWYRQALGQGPEFLTYFNYEAQQDKSGLPNDRFSAERPEGSISTLTIQRTEQRDSAMYRCASSLNVWRTGGAKGTEAFFGQGTRLTVV.

This chain connects TRBV2 to TRBJ1-2, with D unclear. Germline CDR1 is SNHLY and CDR2 is FYNNEI. The CDR3 sequence is 12 residues long. Trimming shortened V by 7 bases and J by 1 base, and 7 bases separated the two germline ends. CDR3 DNA: TGTGCCAGCACCGGGATTAACTATGGCTACACCTTC. Its translation is CASTGINYGYTF.

This rearrangement joins TRBV12-3 or TRBV12-4 to TRBJ2-7; D possibly corresponds to TRBD2 (6 bases). The CDR3 consists of 12 residues. Trimming shortened V by 6 bases and J by 4 bases, and 10 bases separated the two germline ends. The DNA of the CDR3 is TGTGCCAGCAGGTTTGGGGGGTACGAGCAGTACTTC. Its translation: CASRFGGYEQYF.

This clone was recorded a few times. The chain links TRBV29-1 to TRBJ2-1, with D maybe TRBD2 (5 bases). The germline gives CDR1 SQVTM, CDR2 ANQGSEA. The CDR3 length is 15 residues. Trimming took 6 bases from V and 0 from J, leaving 15 bases between them. CDR3 sequence (DNA): TGCAGCGTCGGGAACTTCGCGGCCTCCTACAATGAGCAGTTCTTC. Protein: CSVGNFAASYNEQFF.

This rearrangement joins TRBV27 to TRBJ2-5; D gene unclear. CDR1 and CDR2 from the germline V gene are MNHEY and SMNVEV (reference sequence). V dropped 6 bases and J dropped 2 bases, with 4 bases sitting between them. The CDR3 covers 11 residues. Here the CDR3 DNA reads TGTGCCAGCAGGGCTCAAGAGACCCAGTACTTC. It translates to CASRAQETQYF.

This rearrangement joins TRBV3-1 (or the pseudogene TRBV3-2) to TRBJ1-5; D not resolved. Germline V lookup: CDR1 LGHDT, CDR2 YNNKEL (reference sequence). V was shortened by 0 bases and J by 6 bases, with 6 bases between the two germline ends. This CDR3 contains 13 residues. The CDR3 bases are TGTGCCAGCAGCCAAGATCCGGTTCAGCCCCAGCATTTT. The encoded protein is CASSQDPVQPQHF.

The chain joins TRBV3-1 (or the pseudogene TRBV3-2) to TRBJ1-2, with D possibly TRBD1 on 5 matching bases. CDR1 LGHDT and CDR2 YNNKEL come from the germline V gene (reference sequence). The V end was cut by 4 bases, the J end by 3 bases, with 15 bases between. CDR3 length: 15 amino acids. CDR3 amino acids: CASSLDSDLYYGYTF. CDR3 DNA sequence: TGTGCCAGCAGCCTAGACAGCGACTTATACTATGGCTACACCTTC.

The chain couples TRBV27 to TRBJ1-1, with 10 bases that match TRBD1. V gave up 2 bases and J gave up 12 bases; unmatched junction bases: 9. This CDR3 is built from 14 residues. The germline CDR1 and CDR2 sequences are MNHEY and SMNVEV (reference sequence). The CDR3 DNA follows: TGTGCCAGCAGTTTAAGAGGGACAGGGGTTAGTACTTTCTTT. Its protein is CASSLRGTGVSTFF.

In this sample, this clone turned up many times. The same CDR3 also results from other DNA sequences found in this sample. The rearrangement links TRBV5-6 to TRBJ1-5; TRBD1 is a possible D gene (5 bases). Germline CDR1 reads SGHDT; CDR2 reads YYEEEE. The CDR3 loop spans 16 amino acids. V shed 4 bases and J shed 0 bases, with 14 bases lying between them. The CDR3, as DNA: TGTGCCAGCAGCCCCGGGCGGGGCAATAGCAATCAGCCCCAGCATTTT. Protein: CASSPGRGNSNQPQHF. Supplemented by reference TRBV5-6 and TRBJ1-5, the full variable domain reads DAGVTQSPTHLIKTRGQQVTLRCSPKSGHDTVSWYQQALGQGPQFIFQYYEEEERQRGNFPDRFSGHQFPNYSSELNVNALLLGDSALYLCASSPGRGNSNQPQHFGDGTRLSIL.

V gene TRBV7-2 combines with J gene TRBJ1-1; D may be TRBD1 (5 bases). This CDR3 is 14 amino acids long. V was cut by 2 bases and J by 0 bases, with 7 bases left in between. Germline values: CDR1 SGHTA, CDR2 FQGNSA. This CDR3 reads CASSLQGMNTEAFF. The CDR3, as DNA: TGTGCCAGCAGCTTACAGGGTATGAACACTGAAGCTTTCTTT.

The chain employs TRBV11-2 and TRBJ2-5; D unclear. Germline CDR1 is SGHAT and CDR2 is FQNNGV. Trimming stripped 5 bases from V and 4 bases from J, with 14 bases between. The CDR3 totals 14 residues. The CDR3 nucleotides read TGTGCCAGCAGCCCTATGGCAACAGCAGAGACCCAGTACTTC. Translation gives CASSPMATAETQYF.